This section outlines one T cell receptor (beta chain) sequence together with its context. V dropped 4 bases and J dropped 4; count of bases not matched to a gene: 9. The CDR3 runs to 14 residues. CDR1 and CDR2 from the germline V gene are GTSNPN and SVGIG (reference sequence). These data come from a study of blood T cell repertoires in COVID-19. The method was immunoSEQ multiplex PCR; TCRdb's version includes in-frame clones alone and lacks a portion of them. This table holds about 300,000 clones, nearly 90% found once. Assignments of participants to cohorts depended upon their own reported clinical history.

The sample was PBMCs or T cells enriched from blood (not recorded which). This TCR came from a woman in her 50s who had been exposed to COVID-19. The rearrangement links TRBV30 to TRBJ1-2, with TRBD1 identical over 7 bases. This CDR3 is CAWTPGQHLYGYTF. The CDR3 region has the DNA TGTGCCTGGACCCCGGGACAGCACCTCTATGGCTACACCTTC. Full variable domain (rest looked up from reference TRBV30 and TRBJ1-2): SQTIHQWPATLVQPVGSPLSLECTVEGTSNPNLYWYRQAAGRGLQLLFYSVGIGQISSEVPQNLSASRPQDRQFILSSKKLLLSDSGFYLCAWTPGQHLYGYTFGSGTRLTVV.